These 10 T cell receptor beta chains were sequenced from one sample in a study of T cells in Graves' hyperthyroidism and ophthalmopathy. The investigators amplified TCR beta CDR3 regions from RNA transcripts. First-round RT-PCR targeting the TCR CDR3 was performed with the HTBI primer set. TCRdb re-called the multiplex PCR reads with MiXCR, one entry per CDR3 protein. Here the sample spans 300,000 to 500,000 distinct CDR3 sequences, 11% to 15% being singletons. The material sequenced was blood. Source of these receptors: a man aged 50-59 years with Graves' ophthalmopathy.

The chain couples TRBV5-1 to TRBJ2-2; TRBD2 aligns across 7 bases. This CDR3 has 14 amino acids. Germline V gene data show CDR1 as SGHRS and CDR2 as YFSETQ. V lost 5 bases and J lost 5; bases outside the gene matches: 6. The chain's CDR3 is CASSGDYRTGELFF. CDR3 in DNA: TGCGCCAGCAGTGGGGACTATCGAACCGGGGAGCTGTTTTTT.

This clonotype was recorded a few times. The chain recombines TRBV18 with TRBJ2-7; D tentatively fits TRBD1 or TRBD2 (5 bases each). Germline assignment: CDR1 KGHSH and CDR2 LQKENI. CDR3 length equals 16 residues. Trimming removed 2 bases from V and 2 bases from J, with 16 bases in between. CDR3 amino acids: CASSPFATADTYEQYF. The CDR3, as DNA: TGTGCCAGCTCACCATTTGCGACAGCGGATACCTACGAGCAGTACTTC.

This clonotype occurred many times. This chain connects TRBV7-8 to TRBJ2-2; TRBD2 agrees at 11 bases. The CDR3 length is 17 residues. Germline loops: CDR1 SGHVS, CDR2 FQNEAQ. V lost 2 bases, J lost 5 bases, and 7 bases stayed unmatched. CDR3 sequence: CASSLTRASGRTGELFF. CDR3 in DNA: TGTGCCAGCAGCTTAACGAGAGCTAGCGGGAGGACCGGGGAGCTGTTTTTT.

This clonotype has a count of ten or more. V and J are TRBV12-3 or TRBV12-4 and TRBJ2-1; 10 bases line up with TRBD1. The CDR3 is 17 residues long. Trimming at V came to 5 bases and at J to 10 bases, leaving 17 bases not matched to a gene. CDR3 loop: CASSRYSGTGVGGEQFF. The DNA of the CDR3 is TGTGCCAGCAGTAGGTACTCCGGGACAGGGGTCGGCGGGGAGCAGTTCTTC.

The sample holds many counts of this clonotype. This sequence joins TRBV5-1 and TRBJ2-6; D is ambiguous. The V gene's germline CDR1 is SGHRS and CDR2 YFSETQ. This CDR3 is built from 14 residues. Trimming cost V 4 bases and J 2 bases, with 7 bases left between them. The CDR3 coding sequence is TGCGCCAGCAGCCCCGCGCCTGGGGCCAACGTCCTGACTTTC. Protein: CASSPAPGANVLTF.

The chain is built from TRBV6-1 and TRBJ2-7; D may correspond to TRBD1 or TRBD2 (6 bases each). Germline V gene sequence: CDR1 MNHNS, CDR2 SASEGT. CDR3 size: 15 residues. Trimming stripped 1 base from V and 3 bases from J, with 13 bases between. CDR3 loop: CASSEEGGYVYEQYF. CDR3 nucleotides: TGTGCCAGCAGTGAAGAGGGGGGATACGTCTACGAGCAGTACTTC.

V usage is TRBV7-9 and J usage is TRBJ2-1; 7 bases map to TRBD1. The CDR3 has 17 amino acids. Germline V lookup: CDR1 SEHNR, CDR2 FQNEAQ (reference sequence). V was pared by 6 bases and J by 0 bases, with 11 bases of the junction left unmatched. The CDR3: CASRSNIRDSSYNEQFF. CDR3 nucleotides: TGTGCCAGCAGATCGAACATTCGGGACAGCTCCTACAATGAGCAGTTCTTC.

This clonotype was seen ten or more times. The rearrangement uses TRBV28 and TRBJ2-3; D call uncertain. V lost 6 bases and J lost 2, with 9 bases in between. The CDR3 is 13 amino acids. Germline V gene lookup returns CDR1 MDHEN and CDR2 SYDVKM. The CDR3 region has the DNA TGTGCCAGCAGCCCCGGCCCCACAGATACGCAGTATTTT. This encodes CASSPGPTDTQYF. Using reference TRBV28 and TRBJ2-3 for the parts outside the CDR3, the full variable domain is DVKVTQSSRYLVKRTGEKVFLECVQDMDHENMFWYRQDPGLGLRLIYFSYDVKMKEKGDIPEGYSVSREKKERFSLILESASTNQTSMYLCASSPGPTDTQYFGPGTRLTVL.

V gene TRBV12-3 or TRBV12-4 combines with J gene TRBJ2-1; 9 bases align to TRBD1. There are 13 residues in the CDR3. Trimming at V came to 5 bases and at J to 12 bases, leaving 8 bases not matched to a gene. CDR3 sequence (DNA): TGTGCCAGCAGTACAACGGACAGGGGTATGCAGTTCTTC. This gives the protein CASSTTDRGMQFF.

There are many counts of this clonotype. The chain carries TRBV7-9 and TRBJ2-1, with D perhaps TRBD1 (6 bases). This CDR3 contains 15 residues. The V end was cut by 0 bases, the J end by 9 bases, with 15 bases between. Germline V lookup: CDR1 SEHNR, CDR2 FQNEAQ (reference sequence). This chain's CDR3 is CASSLARGLDSEQFF. CDR3 sequence (DNA): TGTGCCAGCAGCTTAGCCAGGGGCCTCGATAGTGAGCAGTTCTTC.